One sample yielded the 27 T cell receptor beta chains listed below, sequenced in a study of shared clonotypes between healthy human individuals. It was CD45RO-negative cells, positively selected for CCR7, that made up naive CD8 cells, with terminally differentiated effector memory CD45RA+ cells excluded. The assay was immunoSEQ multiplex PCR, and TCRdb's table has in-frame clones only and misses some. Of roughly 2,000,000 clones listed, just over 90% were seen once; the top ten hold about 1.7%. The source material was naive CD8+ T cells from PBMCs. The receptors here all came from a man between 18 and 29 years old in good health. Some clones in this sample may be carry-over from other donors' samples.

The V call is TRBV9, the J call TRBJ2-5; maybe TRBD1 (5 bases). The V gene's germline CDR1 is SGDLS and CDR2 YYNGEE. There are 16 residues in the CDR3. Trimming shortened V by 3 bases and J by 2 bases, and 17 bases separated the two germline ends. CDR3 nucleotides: TGTGCCAGCAGCGAGGGGTTCAGATTCGAACAAGAGACCCAGTACTTC. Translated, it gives CASSEGFRFEQETQYF. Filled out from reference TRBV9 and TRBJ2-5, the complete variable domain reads DSGVTQTPKHLITATGQRVTLRCSPRSGDLSVYWYQQSLDQGLQFLIQYYNGEERAKGNILERFSAQQFPDLHSELNLSSLELGDSALYFCASSEGFRFEQETQYFGPGTRLLVL.

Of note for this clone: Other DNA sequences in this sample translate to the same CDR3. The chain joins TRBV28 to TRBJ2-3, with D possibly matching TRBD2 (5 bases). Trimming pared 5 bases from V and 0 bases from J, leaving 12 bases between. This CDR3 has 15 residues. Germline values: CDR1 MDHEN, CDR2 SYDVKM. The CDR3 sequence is CASSPWTGSTDTQYF. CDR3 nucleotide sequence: TGTGCCAGCAGTCCCTGGACTGGCAGCACAGATACGCAGTATTTT.

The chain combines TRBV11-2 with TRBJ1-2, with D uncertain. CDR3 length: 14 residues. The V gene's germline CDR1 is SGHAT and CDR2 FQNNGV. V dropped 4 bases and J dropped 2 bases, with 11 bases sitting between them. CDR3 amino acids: CASSWVGANYGYTF. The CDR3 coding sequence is TGTGCCAGCAGCTGGGTCGGAGCCAACTATGGCTACACCTTC.

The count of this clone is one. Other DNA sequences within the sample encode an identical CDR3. The CDR3 reads CASSINSNQPQHF. CDR3 coding DNA: TGTGCCAGCAGTATTAATAGCAATCAGCCCCAGCATTTT. The chain uses TRBV25-1 and TRBJ1-5; no firm D call. The CDR3 is 13 residues long. The V gene lost 5 bases and the J gene lost 0 bases, with 5 bases spanning the gap. Germline V CDR1 and CDR2: MGHDK, SYGVNS.

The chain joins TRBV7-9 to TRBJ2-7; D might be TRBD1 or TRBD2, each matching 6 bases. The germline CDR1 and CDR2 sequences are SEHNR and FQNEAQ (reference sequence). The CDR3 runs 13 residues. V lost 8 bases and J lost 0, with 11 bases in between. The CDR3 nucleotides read TGTGCCAGCGGGGGGCCAAGCTCCTACGAGCAGTACTTC. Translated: CASGGPSSYEQYF.

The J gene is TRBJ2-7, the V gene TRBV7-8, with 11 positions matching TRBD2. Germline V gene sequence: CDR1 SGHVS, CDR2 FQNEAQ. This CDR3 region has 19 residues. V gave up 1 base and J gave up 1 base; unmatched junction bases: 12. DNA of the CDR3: TGTGCCAGCAGCTTAGGCCCTACTAGCGGGAGTTACGCGTCCTACGAGCAGTACTTC. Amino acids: CASSLGPTSGSYASYEQYF.

For the CDR3, the DNA is TGTGCCAGCAGTTTGGTCGGACAGGGGGTTTGGACCCAGTACTTC. Translation gives CASSLVGQGVWTQYF. The chain uses TRBV27 and TRBJ2-5, with 10 bases aligning to TRBD1. Trimming at V came to 3 bases and at J to 7 bases, leaving 8 bases not matched to a gene. Germline CDR1 and CDR2: MNHEY and SMNVEV (reference sequence). CDR3 size: 15 residues.

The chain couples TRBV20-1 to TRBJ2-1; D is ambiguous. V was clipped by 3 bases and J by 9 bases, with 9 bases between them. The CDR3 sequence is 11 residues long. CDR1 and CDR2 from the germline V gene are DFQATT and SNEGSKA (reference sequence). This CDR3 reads CSASAVPEQFF. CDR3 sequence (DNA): TGCAGTGCTAGTGCAGTCCCTGAGCAGTTCTTC.

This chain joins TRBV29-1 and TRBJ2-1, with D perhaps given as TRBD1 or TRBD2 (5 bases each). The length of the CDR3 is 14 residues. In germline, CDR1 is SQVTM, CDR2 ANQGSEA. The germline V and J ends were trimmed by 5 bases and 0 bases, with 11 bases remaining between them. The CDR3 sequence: CSVWGSDSYNEQFF. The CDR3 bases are TGCAGCGTTTGGGGGAGCGACTCCTACAATGAGCAGTTCTTC.

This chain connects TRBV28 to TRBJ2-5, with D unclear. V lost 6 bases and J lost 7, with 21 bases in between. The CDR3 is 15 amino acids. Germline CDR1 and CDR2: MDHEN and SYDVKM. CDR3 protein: CASSTLGIGFGTQYF. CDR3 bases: TGTGCCAGCAGCACCCTGGGGATAGGCTTCGGGACCCAGTACTTC. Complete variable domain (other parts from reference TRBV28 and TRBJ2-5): DVKVTQSSRYLVKRTGEKVFLECVQDMDHENMFWYRQDPGLGLRLIYFSYDVKMKEKGDIPEGYSVSREKKERFSLILESASTNQTSMYLCASSTLGIGFGTQYFGPGTRLLVL.

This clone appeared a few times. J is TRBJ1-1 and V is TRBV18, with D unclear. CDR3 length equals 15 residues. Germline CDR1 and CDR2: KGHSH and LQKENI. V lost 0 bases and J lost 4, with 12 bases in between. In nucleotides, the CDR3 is TGTGCCAGCTCACCACCGGAAGCCCGATTCACTGAAGCTTTCTTT. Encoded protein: CASSPPEARFTEAFF.

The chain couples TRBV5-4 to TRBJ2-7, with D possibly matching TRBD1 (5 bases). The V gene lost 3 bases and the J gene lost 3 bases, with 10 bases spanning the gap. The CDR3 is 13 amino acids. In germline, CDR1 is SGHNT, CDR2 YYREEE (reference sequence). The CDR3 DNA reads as TGTGCCAGCAGCTCGGACAAGGACTACGAGCAGTACTTC. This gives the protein CASSSDKDYEQYF. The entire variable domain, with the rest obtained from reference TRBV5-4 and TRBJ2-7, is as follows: ETGVTQSPTHLIKTRGQQVTLRCSSQSGHNTVSWYQQALGQGPQFIFQYYREEENGRGNFPPRFSGLQFPNYSSELNVNALELDDSALYLCASSSDKDYEQYFGPGTRLTVT.

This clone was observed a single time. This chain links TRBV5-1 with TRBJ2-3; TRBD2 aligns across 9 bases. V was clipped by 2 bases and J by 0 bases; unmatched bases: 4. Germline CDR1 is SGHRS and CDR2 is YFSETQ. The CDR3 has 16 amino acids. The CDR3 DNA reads TGCGCCAGCAGCTTCCTAGCGGGGCTTAGCACAGATACGCAGTATTTT. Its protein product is CASSFLAGLSTDTQYF.

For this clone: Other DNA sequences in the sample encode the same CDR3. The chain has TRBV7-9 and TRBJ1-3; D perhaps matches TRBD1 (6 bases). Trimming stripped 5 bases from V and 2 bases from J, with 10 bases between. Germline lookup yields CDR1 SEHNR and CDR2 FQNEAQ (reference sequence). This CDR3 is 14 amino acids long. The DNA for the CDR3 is TGTGCCAGCAGCCTCGGGGGCGCTGGAAACACCATATATTTT. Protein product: CASSLGGAGNTIYF.

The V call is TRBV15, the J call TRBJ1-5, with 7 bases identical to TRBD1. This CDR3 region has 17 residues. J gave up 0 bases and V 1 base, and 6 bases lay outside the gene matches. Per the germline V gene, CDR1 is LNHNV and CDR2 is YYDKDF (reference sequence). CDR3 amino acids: CATSRARTGNSNQPQHF. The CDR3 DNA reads TGTGCCACCAGCAGAGCCCGGACAGGCAATAGCAATCAGCCCCAGCATTTT.

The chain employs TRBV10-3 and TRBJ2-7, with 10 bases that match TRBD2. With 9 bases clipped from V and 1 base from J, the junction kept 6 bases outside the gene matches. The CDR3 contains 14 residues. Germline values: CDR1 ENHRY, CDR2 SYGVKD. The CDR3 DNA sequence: TGTGCCATATCTAGCGGGAGTATGTCCTACGAGCAGTACTTC. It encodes CAISSGSMSYEQYF.

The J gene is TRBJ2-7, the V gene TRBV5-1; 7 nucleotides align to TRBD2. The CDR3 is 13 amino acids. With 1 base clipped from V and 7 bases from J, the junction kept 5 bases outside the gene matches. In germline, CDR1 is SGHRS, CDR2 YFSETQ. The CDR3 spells CASSLSLGGEQYF. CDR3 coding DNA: TGCGCCAGCAGCTTGAGTCTGGGAGGGGAGCAGTACTTC.

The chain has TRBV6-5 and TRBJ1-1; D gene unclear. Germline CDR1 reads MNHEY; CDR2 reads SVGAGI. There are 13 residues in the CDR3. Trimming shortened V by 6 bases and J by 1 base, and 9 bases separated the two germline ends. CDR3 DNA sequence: TGTGCCAGCAGCCTGACGGAGAACACTGAAGCTTTCTTT. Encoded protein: CASSLTENTEAFF.

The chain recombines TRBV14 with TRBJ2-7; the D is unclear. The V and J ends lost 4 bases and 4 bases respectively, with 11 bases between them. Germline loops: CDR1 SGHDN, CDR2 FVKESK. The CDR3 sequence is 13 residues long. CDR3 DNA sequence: TGTGCCAGCAGCCCCCCCCGCCGGTACGAGCAGTACTTC. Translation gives CASSPPRRYEQYF.

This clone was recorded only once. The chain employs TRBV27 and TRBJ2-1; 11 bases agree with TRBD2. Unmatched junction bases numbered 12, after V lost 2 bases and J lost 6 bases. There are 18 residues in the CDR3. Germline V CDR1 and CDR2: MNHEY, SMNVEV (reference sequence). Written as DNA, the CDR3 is TGTGCCAGCAGTTTACCTTCAACTAGCGGGAGCCTACCCAATGAGCAGTTCTTC. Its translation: CASSLPSTSGSLPNEQFF.

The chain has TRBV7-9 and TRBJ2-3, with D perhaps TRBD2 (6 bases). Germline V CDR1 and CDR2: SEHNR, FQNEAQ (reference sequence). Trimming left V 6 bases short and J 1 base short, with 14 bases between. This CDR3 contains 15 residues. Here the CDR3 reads CASRRIAERTDTQYF. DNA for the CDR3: TGTGCCAGCAGACGGATAGCGGAACGCACAGATACGCAGTATTTT.

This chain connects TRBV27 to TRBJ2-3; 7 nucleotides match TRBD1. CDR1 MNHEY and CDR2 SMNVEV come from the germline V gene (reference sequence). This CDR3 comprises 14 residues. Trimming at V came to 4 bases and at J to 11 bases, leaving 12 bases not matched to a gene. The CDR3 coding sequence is TGTGCCAGCAGTTCGACAGGGTTTAAGAATGGGCAGTATTTT. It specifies CASSSTGFKNGQYF.

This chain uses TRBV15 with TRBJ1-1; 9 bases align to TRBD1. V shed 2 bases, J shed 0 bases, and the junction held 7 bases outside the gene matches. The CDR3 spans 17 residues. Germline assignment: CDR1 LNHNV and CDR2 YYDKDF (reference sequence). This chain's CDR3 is CATSRRGTGLMNTEAFF. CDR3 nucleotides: TGTGCCACCAGCAGACGTGGGACAGGGCTCATGAACACTGAAGCTTTCTTT.

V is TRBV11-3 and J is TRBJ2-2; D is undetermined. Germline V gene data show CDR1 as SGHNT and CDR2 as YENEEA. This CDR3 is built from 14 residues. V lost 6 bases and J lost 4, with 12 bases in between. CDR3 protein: CASSSPWGTGELFF. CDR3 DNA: TGTGCCAGCAGTTCACCCTGGGGCACCGGGGAGCTGTTTTTT.

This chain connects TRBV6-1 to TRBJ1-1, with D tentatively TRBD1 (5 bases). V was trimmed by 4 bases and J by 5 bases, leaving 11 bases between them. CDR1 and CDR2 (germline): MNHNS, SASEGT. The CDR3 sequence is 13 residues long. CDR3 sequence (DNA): TGTGCCAGCAGTGTAACTGGGGGGACTGAAGCTTTCTTT. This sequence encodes CASSVTGGTEAFF.

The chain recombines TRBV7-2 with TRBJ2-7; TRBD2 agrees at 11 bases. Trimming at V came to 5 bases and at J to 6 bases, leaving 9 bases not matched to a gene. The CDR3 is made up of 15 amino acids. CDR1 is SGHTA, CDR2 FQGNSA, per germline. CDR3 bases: TGTGCCAGCAGCCCCTTAGCGGGAGGGCTCTCCGAGCAGTACTTC. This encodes CASSPLAGGLSEQYF. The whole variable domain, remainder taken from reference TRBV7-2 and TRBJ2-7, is GAGVSQSPSNKVTEKGKDVELRCDPISGHTALYWYRQSLGQGLEFLIYFQGNSAPDKSGLPSDRFSAERTGGSVSTLTIQRTQQEDSAVYLCASSPLAGGLSEQYFGPGTRLTVT.

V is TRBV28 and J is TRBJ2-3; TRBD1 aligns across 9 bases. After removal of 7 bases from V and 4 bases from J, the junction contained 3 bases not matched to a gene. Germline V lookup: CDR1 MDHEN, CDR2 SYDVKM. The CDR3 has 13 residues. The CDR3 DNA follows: TGTGCCAGCAACAGGGGGCCAGCAGATACGCAGTATTTT. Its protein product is CASNRGPADTQYF.